This T cell receptor (beta chain) is from a study of a mutant IDH1 vaccine in newly diagnosed glioma. Across the study: Patients under treatment included about 60% males and about 40% females and had a mean age of 40.4 years. Beforehand, treatment had been radiotherapy, temozolomide, or both; the majority received both. Visit V12 was scheduled at week 35 and visit V13 at week 47.

Described time point: week 35, safety follow-up. Doses of 300 ug of mutant IDH1 20-mer peptide were given with topical imiquimod. Notes on this clone: Its antigen is unknown.

Only in-frame clones appear in the TCRdb table, and some are missing; sequencing was by immunoSEQ multiplex PCR. The sample has more than 45,000 clones, about 88% seen once; the top ten hold around 6%. This TCR was recovered from a woman in her forties with glioma. Sequenced here: PBMCs, sampled from a glioma patient whose treatment included an IDH1 peptide vaccine.

The CDR3 region is CASSSGQNTEAFF. The CDR3 coding sequence is TGTGCCAGCAGTTCTGGCCAGAACACTGAAGCTTTCTTT. The J gene is TRBJ1-1, the V gene TRBV28; D call uncertain. This CDR3 has 13 residues. Trimming stripped 4 bases from V and 1 base from J, with 7 bases between. Per the germline V gene, CDR1 is MDHEN and CDR2 is SYDVKM.